These 23 T cell receptor beta chains were all obtained from the same sample, sequenced in a study of tumor and adjacent non-tumor tissue in lung cancer. The library came from three nested PCR rounds adapted from ARM-PCR protocols. TCRdb passed the multiplex PCR reads through MiXCR, listing each CDR3 protein once. Among tens of thousands of distinct CDR3 sequences listed, 72% were seen once. No cell sorting was done before RNA was extracted from the tissue. The sequenced sample consisted of lung tumor tissue. The receptors originated from a woman in her forties with non-small cell lung cancer.

On this clonotype itself: An end of the junction does not agree with germline; a read error may underlie this. J is TRBJ2-5 and V is TRBV11-2, with D possibly TRBD1 on 5 matching bases. This CDR3 contains 15 residues. CDR1 and CDR2 from the germline V gene are SGHAT and FQNNGV. CDR3 residues: CDSAKFEQAQETQYF. The CDR3 DNA is TGTGACAGCGCCAAATTCGAACAGGCACAAGAGACCCAGTACTTC.

The chain recombines TRBV7-6 with TRBJ1-1; TRBD1 is a possible D gene (6 bases). The germline V gene has CDR1 SGHVS and CDR2 FNYEAQ. V was shortened by 4 bases and J by 6 bases, with 9 bases between the two germline ends. The CDR3 contains 12 residues. The CDR3 loop reads CASSSQGSEAFF. CDR3 DNA: TGTGCCAGCAGCTCCCAGGGGTCTGAAGCTTTCTTT.

The chain employs TRBV24-1 and TRBJ2-2; D uncertain. The germline V and J ends were trimmed by 4 bases and 4 bases, with 9 bases remaining between them. The CDR3 runs 14 residues. The germline CDR1 and CDR2 sequences are KGHDR and SFDVKD. The CDR3 DNA follows: TGTGCCACCAGTGAGCACTGCCCCACCGGGGAGCTGTTTTTT. This translates into CATSEHCPTGELFF.

This clonotype is termed large (0.1 to 1%). V gene TRBV11-3 combines with J gene TRBJ2-1; 10 bases are a match to TRBD1. V was pared by 5 bases and J by 6 bases, with 4 bases of the junction left unmatched. The germline CDR1 and CDR2 sequences are SGHNT and YENEEA. The CDR3 is made up of 14 amino acids. The CDR3 DNA sequence: TGTGCCAGCAGCCCCGGACAGGGGGGCAATGAGCAGTTCTTC. Its protein product is CASSPGQGGNEQFF.

As for this clonotype: Germline and junction disagree at one end, which may indicate a read error. The chain carries TRBV29-1 and TRBJ2-6; 10 bases align to TRBD1. The CDR3 consists of 15 residues. Germline V gives CDR1 SQVTM, CDR2 ANQGSEA. The CDR3 sequence: CGVSTGGSEANVLTF. CDR3 in DNA: TGCGGCGTCTCGACAGGGGGCTCTGAGGCCAACGTCCTGACTTTC.

About this clonotype itself: Being one base from a much bigger clone, this may be a read error. The genes are TRBV5-5 and TRBJ2-7; 7 nucleotides agree with TRBD2. This CDR3 is 14 amino acids long. CDR1 is SGHKS and CDR2 is YYEKEE in the germline V gene (reference sequence). V gave up 2 bases and J gave up 4 bases; unmatched junction bases: 6. CDR3 nucleotide sequence: TGTGCCAGCAGCTTTGGCGGGGGAATATACGAGCAGTACTTC. The encoded protein is CASSFGGGIYEQYF.

V is TRBV12-3 or TRBV12-4 and J is TRBJ2-1; 13 bases align to TRBD2. J was trimmed by 11 bases and V by 8 bases; bases with no gene match: 12. The length of the CDR3 is 15 residues. As DNA, the CDR3 is TGTGCCAGCGGCCCTACTAGCGGGAGGGCCAGGAAGCAGTTCTTC. This gives the protein CASGPTSGRARKQFF.

Notes on this clonotype: Since a much larger clone is just one base distant, this may be a read error. This CDR3 is missing its conserved last phenylalanine or tryptophan, likely due to a read error. The gene calls are TRBV4-1 and TRBJ1-2; D call uncertain. CDR3 length: 12 amino acids. CDR1 is MGHRA and CDR2 is YSYEKL in the germline V gene. DNA of the CDR3: TGCGCCAGCAACCAACGAGGTCATGGCTACACCCTC. Protein product: CASNQRGHGYTL.

Concerning this clonotype itself: The conserved phenylalanine or tryptophan is not found at the CDR3 terminus, so this likely reflects a read error. Here the CDR3 DNA reads TGTGCCAGCAGTGGACAGGGGGGTTCACCACTCCACTCT. Residues: CASSGQGGSPLHS. V and J are TRBV5-5 and TRBJ1-6; 10 bases fit TRBD1. The CDR3 has 13 amino acids. CDR1 and CDR2 (germline): SGHKS, YYEKEE (reference sequence).

Concerning this clonotype itself: A clone one base away is much larger, so this may be a read error. The chain has TRBV7-8 and TRBJ1-5; 7 positions agree with TRBD1. This CDR3 is built from 14 residues. Germline lookup yields CDR1 SGHVS and CDR2 FQNEAQ. Here the CDR3 reads CASSSTGLNQPHHF. The CDR3 DNA reads as TGTGCCAGCAGCTCGACAGGGCTGAATCAGCCCCACCATTTT.

Details on this clonotype: One end of the junction is discordant with germline, which a read error may explain. The V gene is TRBV11-3, the J gene TRBJ2-1, with D possibly called TRBD1 or TRBD2 (5 bases each). The CDR3 is made up of 15 amino acids. Germline CDR1 and CDR2: SGHNT and YENEEA. CDR3 in DNA: TGTACCAGCAGCCTCCCGGGACGGGGCAGCAATGAGCAGTTCTTC. Translated, it gives CTSSLPGRGSNEQFF. Full variable domain (missing parts from reference TRBV11-3 and TRBJ2-1): EAGVVQSPRYKIIEKKQPVAFWCNPISGHNTLYWYLQNLGQGPELLIRYENEEAVDDSQLPKDRFSAERLKGVDSTLKIQPAELGDSAVYLCTSSLPGRGSNEQFFGPGTRLTVL.

In its sample, this clonotype is medium-sized. The chain carries TRBV11-2 and TRBJ2-1, with 9 bases identical to TRBD2. CDR1 SGHAT and CDR2 FQNNGV come from the germline V gene. The length of the CDR3 is 16 residues. V gave up 1 base and J gave up 7 bases; unmatched junction bases: 8. The CDR3 spells CASSLVLAGRLNEQFF. DNA for the CDR3: TGTGCCAGCAGCTTAGTTCTAGCGGGGCGCCTAAATGAGCAGTTCTTC.

Points on this clonotype: One junction end does not reproduce the germline sequence, and a read error may be involved. This chain uses TRBV7-2 with TRBJ2-7, with D perhaps TRBD2 (6 bases). The CDR3 loop spans 12 amino acids. Germline values: CDR1 SGHTA, CDR2 FQGNSA. The chain's CDR3 is CVSSLVRGGQYF. The CDR3 DNA reads TGTGTCAGCAGCTTAGTCCGGGGAGGGCAGTACTTC.

This clonotype came up many times. The rearrangement links TRBV20-1 to TRBJ2-7; 15 nucleotides agree with TRBD2. V lost 0 bases and J lost 11; bases outside the gene matches: 20. This CDR3 is built from 19 residues. CDR1 DFQATT and CDR2 SNEGSKA come from the germline V gene (reference sequence). This chain's CDR3 is CSAREAPGQVGLAGGVEYF. The CDR3 DNA sequence: TGCAGTGCTAGAGAGGCCCCGGGACAGGTCGGACTAGCGGGAGGGGTTGAGTACTTC.

This clonotype was seen a handful of times. The chain is built from TRBV12-3 or TRBV12-4 and TRBJ2-7; D is unclear. The CDR3 consists of 12 residues. The V gene lost 6 bases and the J gene lost 7 bases, with 13 bases spanning the gap. The CDR3: CASSFGPREQYF. Written as DNA, the CDR3 is TGTGCCAGCAGCTTCGGGCCTAGAGAGCAGTACTTC.

Comments on this clonotype: The junction departs from the called germline gene at one end, perhaps through a read error. The chain links TRBV11-2 to TRBJ1-1, with D perhaps TRBD1 (5 bases). The length of the CDR3 is 16 residues. Germline values: CDR1 SGHAT, CDR2 FQNNGV. CDR3 nucleotide sequence: TGTGCCAGCAGCTCAGAGTCAGGCCTGCCGGACACTGTAGCTTTCTTT. Encoded protein: CASSSESGLPDTVAFF. Full variable domain (missing parts from reference TRBV11-2 and TRBJ1-1): EAGVAQSPRYKIIEKRQSVAFWCNPISGHATLYWYQQILGQGPKLLIQFQNNGVVDDSQLPKDRFSAERLKGVDSTLKIQPAKLEDSAVYLCASSSESGLPDTVAFFGQGTRLTVV.

This clonotype was picked up a small number of times. Germline and junction disagree at one end, which may indicate a read error. The V call is TRBV5-1, the J call TRBJ2-1, with 7 bases aligning to TRBD1. The CDR3 runs to 15 residues. The germline CDR1 and CDR2 sequences are SGHRS and YFSETQ. The CDR3 sequence is CASSSDRVRSNEKFF. CDR3 sequence (DNA): TGCGCCAGCAGCAGCGACAGGGTACGATCCAATGAGAAGTTCTTC.

The chain recombines TRBV30 with TRBJ2-5; D is possibly TRBD2 (6 bases). The germline V and J ends were trimmed by 2 bases and 5 bases, with 18 bases remaining between them. The V gene's germline CDR1 is GTSNPN and CDR2 SVGIG (reference sequence). The CDR3 sequence is 15 residues long. The DNA of the CDR3 is TGTGCCTGGAGTATTAGCCAGGCGGGGAAGGAGACCCAGTACTTC. Translated: CAWSISQAGKETQYF.

CDR3 loop: CRVSELSGYSYEQYF. The CDR3 DNA sequence: TGCAGGGTTTCAGAGCTTAGCGGATACTCCTACGAGCAGTACTTC. V and J are TRBV29-1 and TRBJ2-7, with a weak D call TRBD2 (6 bases). Germline V lookup: CDR1 SQVTM, CDR2 ANQGSEA. This CDR3 has 15 residues.

A remark on this clonotype: Compared with germline, one end of the junction differs, possibly owing to a read error. V and J are TRBV6-6 and TRBJ2-7; D might be TRBD1 (5 bases). The CDR3 has 13 amino acids. In germline, CDR1 is MNHNY, CDR2 SVGAGI (reference sequence). In DNA form, the CDR3 reads TGTGCCAGCAGTCGACAGAGTTCCTACAAGCAGTACTTC. Protein product: CASSRQSSYKQYF.

Details on this clonotype: One end of the junction does not line up with germline, which may come from a read error. This chain uses TRBV11-2 with TRBJ2-7, with TRBD1 as a possible D gene (6 bases). This CDR3 is built from 16 residues. Germline V gene data show CDR1 as SGHAT and CDR2 as FQNNGV. CDR3 nucleotide sequence: TGTGCTAGCAGCCCCCTCGGTGAGCAGGGGTACTACGAGCATTACTTC. Amino acids: CASSPLGEQGYYEHYF. Supplemented by reference TRBV11-2 and TRBJ2-7, the full variable domain reads EAGVAQSPRYKIIEKRQSVAFWCNPISGHATLYWYQQILGQGPKLLIQFQNNGVVDDSQLPKDRFSAERLKGVDSTLKIQPAKLEDSAVYLCASSPLGEQGYYEHYFGPGTRLTVT.

Note on this clonotype: At one boundary the junction diverges from the germline segment, which might be a read error. The J gene is TRBJ2-7, the V gene TRBV20-1; 9 bases fit TRBD1. Germline V gene sequence: CDR1 DFQATT, CDR2 SNEGSKA (reference sequence). The CDR3 length is 13 residues. The CDR3 bases are TGCATTGCTAGAGGGACAGGGATGTACAAGCAGTACTTC. This sequence encodes CIARGTGMYKQYF.

Concerning this clonotype: Germline and junction disagree at one end, which may indicate a read error. This chain uses TRBV7-8 with TRBJ1-6; D unclear. The CDR3 is 16 residues long. Germline lookup yields CDR1 SGHVS and CDR2 FQNEAQ. The CDR3 spells CASSLAEVRKNLPLHF. CDR3 in DNA: TGTGCTAGCAGCTTAGCGGAAGTCAGGAAAAATTTACCCCTCCACTTT. The entire variable domain, with the rest obtained from reference TRBV7-8 and TRBJ1-6, is as follows: GAGVSQSPRYKVAKRGQDVALRCDPISGHVSLFWYQQALGQGPEFLTYFQNEAQLDKSGLPSDRFFAERPEGSVSTLKIQRTQQEDSAVYLCASSLAEVRKNLPLHFGNGTRLTVT.